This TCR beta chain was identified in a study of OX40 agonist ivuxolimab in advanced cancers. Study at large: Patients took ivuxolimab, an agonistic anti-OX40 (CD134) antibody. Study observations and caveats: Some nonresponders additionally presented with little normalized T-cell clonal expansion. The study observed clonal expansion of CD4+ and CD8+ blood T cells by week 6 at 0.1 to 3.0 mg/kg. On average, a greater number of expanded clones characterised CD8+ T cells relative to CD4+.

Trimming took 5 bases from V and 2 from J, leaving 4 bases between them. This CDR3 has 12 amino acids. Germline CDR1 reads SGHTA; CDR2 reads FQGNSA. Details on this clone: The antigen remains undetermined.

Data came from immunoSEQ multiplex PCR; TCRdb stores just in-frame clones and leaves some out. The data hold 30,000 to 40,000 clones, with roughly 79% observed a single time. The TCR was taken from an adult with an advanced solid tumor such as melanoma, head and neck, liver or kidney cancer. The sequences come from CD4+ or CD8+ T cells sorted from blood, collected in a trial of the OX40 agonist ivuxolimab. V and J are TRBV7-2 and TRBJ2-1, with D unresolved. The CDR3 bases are TGTGCCAGCAGCGTGCCCTACAATGAGCAGTTCTTC. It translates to CASSVPYNEQFF.